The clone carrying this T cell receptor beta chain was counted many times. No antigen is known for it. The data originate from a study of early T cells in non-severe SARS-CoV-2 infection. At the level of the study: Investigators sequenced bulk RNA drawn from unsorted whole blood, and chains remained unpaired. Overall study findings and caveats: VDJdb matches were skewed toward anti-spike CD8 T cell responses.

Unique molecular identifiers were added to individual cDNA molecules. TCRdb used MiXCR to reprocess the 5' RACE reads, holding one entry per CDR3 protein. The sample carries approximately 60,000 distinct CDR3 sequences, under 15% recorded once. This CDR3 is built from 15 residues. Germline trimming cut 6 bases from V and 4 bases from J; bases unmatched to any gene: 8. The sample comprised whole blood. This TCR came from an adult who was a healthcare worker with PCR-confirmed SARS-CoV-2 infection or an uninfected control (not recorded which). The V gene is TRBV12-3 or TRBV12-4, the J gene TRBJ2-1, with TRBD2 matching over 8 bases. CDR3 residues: CASRMSGGTYNEQFF. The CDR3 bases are TGTGCCAGCAGGATGAGCGGGGGCACTTACAATGAGCAGTTCTTC.